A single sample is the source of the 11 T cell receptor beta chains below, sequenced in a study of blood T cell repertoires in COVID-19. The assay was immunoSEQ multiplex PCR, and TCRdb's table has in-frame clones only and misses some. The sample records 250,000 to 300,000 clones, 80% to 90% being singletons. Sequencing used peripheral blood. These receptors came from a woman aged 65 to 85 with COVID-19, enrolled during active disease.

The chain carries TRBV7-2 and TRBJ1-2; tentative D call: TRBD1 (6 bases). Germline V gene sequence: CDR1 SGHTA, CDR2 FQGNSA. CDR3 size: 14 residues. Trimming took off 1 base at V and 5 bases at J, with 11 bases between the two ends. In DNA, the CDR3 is TGTGCCAGCAGCTTAGGTTGGACAGCGTATGGCTACACCTTC. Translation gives CASSLGWTAYGYTF.

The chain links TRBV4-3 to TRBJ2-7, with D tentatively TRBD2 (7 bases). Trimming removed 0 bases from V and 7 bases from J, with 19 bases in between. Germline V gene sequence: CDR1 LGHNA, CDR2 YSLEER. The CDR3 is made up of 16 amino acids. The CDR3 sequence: CASSQDLGGGAREQYF. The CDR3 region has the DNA TGCGCCAGCAGCCAAGATCTTGGAGGGGGGGCTCGGGAGCAGTACTTC.

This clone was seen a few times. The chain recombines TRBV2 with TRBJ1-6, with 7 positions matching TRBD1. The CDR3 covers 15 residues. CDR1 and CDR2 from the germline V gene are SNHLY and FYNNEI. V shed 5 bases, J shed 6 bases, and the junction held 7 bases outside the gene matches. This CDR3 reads CASSRQGKSNSPLHF. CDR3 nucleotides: TGTGCCAGCAGTAGACAGGGAAAAAGTAATTCACCCCTCCACTTT.

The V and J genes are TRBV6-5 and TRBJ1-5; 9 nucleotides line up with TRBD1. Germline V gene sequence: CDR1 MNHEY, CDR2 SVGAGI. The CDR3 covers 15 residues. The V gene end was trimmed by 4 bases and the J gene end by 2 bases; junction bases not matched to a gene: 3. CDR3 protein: CASSWGQGGNQPQHF. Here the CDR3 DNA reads TGTGCCAGCAGTTGGGGACAGGGTGGCAATCAGCCCCAGCATTTT.

Here the CDR3 DNA reads TGTGCCAGCAGCCCCGACACCAATAGCAATCAGCCCCAGCATTTT. This translates into CASSPDTNSNQPQHF. The chain links TRBV3-1 (or the pseudogene TRBV3-2) to TRBJ1-5; D call uncertain. Germline loops: CDR1 LGHDT, CDR2 YNNKEL (reference sequence). CDR3 length equals 15 residues. The germline V and J ends were trimmed by 4 bases and 0 bases, with 10 bases remaining between them.

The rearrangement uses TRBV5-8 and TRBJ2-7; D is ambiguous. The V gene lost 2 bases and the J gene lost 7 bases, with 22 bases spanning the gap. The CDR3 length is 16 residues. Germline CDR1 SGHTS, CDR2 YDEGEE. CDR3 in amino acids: CASSLPLTQPISEQYF. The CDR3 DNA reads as TGTGCCAGCAGCTTACCGCTAACCCAACCTATTTCGGAGCAGTACTTC. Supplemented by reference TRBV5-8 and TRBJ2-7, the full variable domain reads EAGVTQSPTHLIKTRGQQATLRCSPISGHTSVYWYQQALGLGLQFLLWYDEGEERNRGNFPPRFSGRQFPNYSSELNVNALELEDSALYLCASSLPLTQPISEQYFGPGTRLTVT.

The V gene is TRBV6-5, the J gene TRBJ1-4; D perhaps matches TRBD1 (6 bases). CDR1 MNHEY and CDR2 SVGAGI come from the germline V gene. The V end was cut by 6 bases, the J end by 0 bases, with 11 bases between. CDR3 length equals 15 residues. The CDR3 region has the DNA TGTGCCAGCAGATCCTGGACAGCAACTAATGAAAAACTGTTTTTT. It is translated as CASRSWTATNEKLFF.

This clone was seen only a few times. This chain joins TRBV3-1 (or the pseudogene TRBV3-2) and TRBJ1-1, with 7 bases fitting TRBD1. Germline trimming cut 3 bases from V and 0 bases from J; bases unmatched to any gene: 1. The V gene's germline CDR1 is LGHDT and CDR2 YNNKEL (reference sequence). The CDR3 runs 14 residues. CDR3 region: CASSQGQLNTEAFF. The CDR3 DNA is TGTGCCAGCAGCCAGGGACAGCTGAACACTGAAGCTTTCTTT.

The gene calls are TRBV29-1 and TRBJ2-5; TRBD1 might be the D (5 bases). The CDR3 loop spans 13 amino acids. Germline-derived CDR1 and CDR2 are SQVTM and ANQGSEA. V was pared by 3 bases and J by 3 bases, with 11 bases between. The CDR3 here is CSVDTGPKETQYF. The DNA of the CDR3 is TGCAGCGTTGATACAGGCCCAAAAGAGACCCAGTACTTC.

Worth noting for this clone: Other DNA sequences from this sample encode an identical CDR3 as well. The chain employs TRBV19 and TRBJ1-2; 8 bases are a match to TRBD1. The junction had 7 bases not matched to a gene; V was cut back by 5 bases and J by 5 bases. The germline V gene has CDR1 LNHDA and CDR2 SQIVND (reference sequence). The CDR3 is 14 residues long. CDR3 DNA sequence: TGTGCCAGTAGTCCAGGGACAGGAGATTATGGCTACACCTTC. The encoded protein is CASSPGTGDYGYTF.

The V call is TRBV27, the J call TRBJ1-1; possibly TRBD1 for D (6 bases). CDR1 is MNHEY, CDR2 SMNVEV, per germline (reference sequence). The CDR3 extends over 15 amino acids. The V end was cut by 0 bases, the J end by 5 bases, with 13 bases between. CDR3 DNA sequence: TGTGCCAGCAGTTTATCGGGGGGGGGCTGGACTGAAGCTTTCTTT. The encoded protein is CASSLSGGGWTEAFF.